This T cell receptor beta chain was identified during a study of T-cell reconstitution after alpha-beta-depleted transplantation in children. The study, taken as a whole, reports: Recipient T cells and thymic progenitors that survived were the source of the high TCRbeta diversity seen at day 60 in some patients. Alpha-beta T cells about two months after transplant reportedly derived from several hundred expanded graft clones. Diversity and T-cell counts at one year after transplant derived mostly from new T cells.

In this sample, this clonotype turned up a few times. The antigen is undetermined. Construction of the TCRbeta library involved unique molecular identifiers. TCRdb recomputed calls from the PCR reads with MiXCR, one row per CDR3 protein. The data hold around 580,000 distinct CDR3 sequences, with 27% observed a single time. CDR1 and CDR2 (germline): MNHEY, SVGAGI. The CDR3 runs 13 residues. V was shortened by 0 bases and J by 1 base, with 3 bases between the two germline ends. This clonotype originated in a boy younger than two with Wiskott-Aldrich syndrome, due to receive a stem cell transplant. The input for sequencing was PBMCs, taken before TCRalphabeta/CD19-depleted stem cell transplant. The chain has TRBV6-5 and TRBJ1-1; D gene unclear. The CDR3 protein is CASSYSRNTEAFF. The CDR3 DNA sequence: TGTGCCAGCAGTTACTCGAGGAACACTGAAGCTTTCTTT.